This TCR beta chain originates from a study of OX40 agonist ivuxolimab in advanced cancers. As for the study in general: Dose-escalation patients' cancers were hepatocellular carcinoma, melanoma, renal cell or head and neck cancer.

Profiling relied on immunoSEQ multiplex PCR, and the TCRdb table lists in-frame clones only, not all of them. The sample consists of about 49,000 clones, around 81% of them appearing once. This TCR derives from an adult with an advanced solid tumor such as melanoma, head and neck, liver or kidney cancer. The material sequenced was CD4+ or CD8+ T cells sorted from blood, taken in a trial of the OX40 agonist ivuxolimab.

For the CDR3, the DNA is TGTGCCAGCTCCACCGACTTTCAGGCGGGCTACACCTTC. It specifies CASSTDFQAGYTF. This rearrangement joins TRBV6-1 to TRBJ1-2; unclear D gene. Germline V gene data show CDR1 as MNHNS and CDR2 as SASEGT. Deletions cut 8 bases from V and 8 bases from J, with 18 bases between. The CDR3 covers 13 residues.